This passage covers 18 T cell receptor beta chains from one sample sequenced in a study of blood T cell repertoires in COVID-19. Here immunoSEQ multiplex PCR was the method, and the copy in TCRdb shows in-frame clones only, minus some. The top ten clones hold 3.5% of a sample with almost 55,000 clones, roughly 88% of them seen once. Sequencing was performed on peripheral blood. The receptor set was obtained from a human donor in a cohort sampled during active COVID-19.

The genes are TRBV6-5 and TRBJ1-2; 8 bases agree with TRBD1. V shed 6 bases and J 7 bases; nucleotides not matched to a gene: 7. This CDR3 spans 13 amino acids. Germline V gives CDR1 MNHEY, CDR2 SVGAGI. CDR3 loop: CASSRDRMIGYTF. CDR3 nucleotide sequence: TGTGCCAGCAGCCGGGACAGGATGATTGGCTACACCTTC.

This clone has only a few counts. The chain employs TRBV4-2 and TRBJ1-2, with D perhaps matching TRBD1 (6 bases). This CDR3 is built from 15 residues. Germline CDR1 and CDR2: LGHNA and YNFKEQ. Trimming took off 0 bases at V and 4 bases at J, with 12 bases between the two ends. CDR3 sequence: CASSQERGRSYGYTF. CDR3 DNA: TGTGCCAGCAGCCAAGAGCGGGGGCGCAGCTATGGCTACACCTTC.

The chain combines TRBV19 with TRBJ1-4; 8 bases fit TRBD1. Losses at the gene ends were 4 bases for V and 5 bases for J; bases not matched to a gene: 9. The CDR3 sequence is 16 residues long. Germline V CDR1 and CDR2: LNHDA, SQIVND (reference sequence). The CDR3 region is CASSNPRTGSNEKLFF. The CDR3 DNA follows: TGTGCCAGTAGTAACCCCCGGACAGGGTCAAATGAAAAACTGTTTTTT. The variable domain in full, completed from reference TRBV19 and TRBJ1-4, reads DGGITQSPKYLFRKEGQNVTLSCEQNLNHDAMYWYRQDPGQGLRLIYYSQIVNDFQKGDIAEGYSVSREKKESFPLTVTSAQKNPTAFYLCASSNPRTGSNEKLFFGSGTQLSVL.

A word on this clone: Additional DNA sequences in this sample encode the identical CDR3. The chain recombines TRBV7-2 with TRBJ2-7; maybe TRBD1 (5 bases). The CDR3 sequence is 13 residues long. Germline V CDR1 and CDR2: SGHTA, FQGNSA. V was clipped by 5 bases and J by 4 bases, with 12 bases between them. The chain's CDR3 is CASSRNPGYEQYF. The CDR3 DNA reads TGTGCCAGCAGCCGGAACCCAGGGTACGAGCAGTACTTC.

V gene TRBV5-6 combines with J gene TRBJ1-5; no clear D. The V and J ends lost 4 bases and 8 bases respectively, with 22 bases between them. Germline V gene sequence: CDR1 SGHDT, CDR2 YYEEEE. This CDR3 is built from 16 residues. The CDR3 coding sequence is TGTGCCAGCAGCCCATCTTCCACTCGATCTGCGGAGCCCCAGCATTTT. It encodes CASSPSSTRSAEPQHF.

J is TRBJ2-2 and V is TRBV6-5, with 9 nucleotides matching TRBD2. Trimming cost V 4 bases and J 6 bases; bases outside gene matches: 9. CDR1 MNHEY and CDR2 SVGAGI come from the germline V gene. CDR3 size: 16 residues. CDR3 DNA sequence: TGTGCCAGCAGTTTTAGCGGGGGAAGGGTTGCCGGGGAGCTGTTTTTT. Its translation is CASSFSGGRVAGELFF.

This chain joins TRBV6-5 and TRBJ2-2, with TRBD1 matching 9 bases. Germline V CDR1 and CDR2: MNHEY, SVGAGI. The CDR3 sequence is 16 residues long. J gave up 6 bases and V 0 bases, and 5 bases lay outside the gene matches. The CDR3: CASSYSGTGISGELFF. The CDR3, as DNA: TGTGCCAGCAGTTACTCTGGGACAGGGATCTCCGGGGAGCTGTTTTTT.

The chain uses TRBV6-2 or TRBV6-3 and TRBJ1-3; D gene unclear. CDR3 size: 15 residues. Trimming shortened V by 6 bases and J by 0 bases, and 12 bases separated the two germline ends. Germline CDR1 reads MNHEY; CDR2 reads SVGEGT. The CDR3 region is CASSERLFSGNTIYF. The CDR3 region has the DNA TGTGCCAGCAGCGAACGACTGTTCTCTGGAAACACCATATATTTT.

The gene calls are TRBV7-3 and TRBJ2-1; D is possibly TRBD2 (6 bases). CDR3 length: 15 amino acids. The germline gives CDR1 SGHTA, CDR2 FQGTGA. V was cut by 5 bases and J by 4 bases, with 15 bases left in between. This chain's CDR3 is CASSPRLAEYNEQFF. CDR3 sequence (DNA): TGTGCCAGCAGCCCGAGGTTAGCGGAGTACAATGAGCAGTTCTTC. The complete variable domain, with remaining parts taken from reference TRBV7-3 and TRBJ2-1, reads GAGVSQTPSNKVTEKGKYVELRCDPISGHTALYWYRQSLGQGPEFLIYFQGTGAADDSGLPNDRFFAVRPEGSVSTLKIQRTERGDSAVYLCASSPRLAEYNEQFFGPGTRLTVL.

The chain links TRBV24-1 to TRBJ2-2; 7 bases match TRBD1. Per germline, CDR1 KGHDR and CDR2 SFDVKD. The V segment lost 5 bases and the J segment 6 bases; nucleotides outside the gene matches: 8. This CDR3 is built from 15 residues. The CDR3 here is CATSATTGASGELFF. Written as DNA, the CDR3 is TGTGCCACCAGTGCTACCACAGGGGCTTCCGGGGAGCTGTTTTTT.

In this sample, this clone turned up once. Mismatch with germline at one junction end may stem from a read error. The chain uses TRBV7-8 and TRBJ1-2; 7 bases align to TRBD1. The CDR3 consists of 11 residues. Germline V gives CDR1 SGHVS, CDR2 FQNEAQ. CDR3 coding DNA: TGTGCCAGCAGCCAGGACAGGTGGCACGTCTTC. This encodes CASSQDRWHVF.

J is TRBJ1-1 and V is TRBV6-5; no firm D call. There are 12 residues in the CDR3. The germline V and J ends were trimmed by 6 bases and 5 bases, with 10 bases remaining between them. The germline CDR1 and CDR2 sequences are MNHEY and SVGAGI. CDR3 sequence reads: CASSRGRTEAFF. CDR3 in DNA: TGTGCCAGCAGCAGAGGTCGGACTGAAGCTTTCTTT.

The CDR3 sequence is CASSLTGGQFF. The CDR3, as DNA: TGTGCCAGCAGCTTGACAGGTGGTCAGTTCTTC. The chain joins TRBV11-2 to TRBJ2-1, with D possibly matching TRBD1 (6 bases). CDR3 length: 11 residues. V was pared by 3 bases and J by 13 bases, with 10 bases between. The germline V gene encodes CDR1 SGHAT and CDR2 FQNNGV.

This clone was seen just once. CDR3 nucleotide sequence: TGCAGCGTCGGTAACAGTAAGATCTTTGTAAAGACCCAGTACTTC. Amino acids: CSVGNSKIFVKTQYF. The genes are TRBV29-1 and TRBJ2-5; D is ambiguous. Germline CDR1 reads SQVTM; CDR2 reads ANQGSEA. V gave up 6 bases and J gave up 6 bases, with 23 bases separating them. The CDR3 covers 15 residues.

The J gene is TRBJ2-1, the V gene TRBV5-1; TRBD2 matches at 9 bases. The CDR3 length is 15 residues. Per germline, CDR1 SGHRS and CDR2 YFSETQ. With 4 bases clipped from V and 8 bases from J, the junction kept 10 bases outside the gene matches. The CDR3 here is CASSLSSGSYDEQFF. The CDR3 nucleotides are TGCGCCAGCAGCCTGAGTAGCGGGAGTTACGATGAGCAGTTCTTC.

The rearrangement joins TRBV18 to TRBJ2-4, with TRBD1 matching 7 bases. CDR3 length: 17 amino acids. V was clipped by 6 bases and J by 6 bases; unmatched bases: 17. The germline V gene has CDR1 KGHSH and CDR2 LQKENI. CDR3 nucleotide sequence: TGTGCCAGCTCGGGGGAGACAGGGAAGGAGTGGAGAAACATTCAGTACTTC. Protein: CASSGETGKEWRNIQYF.

As concerns this clone: One end of the junction is discordant with germline, which a read error may explain. The rearrangement uses TRBV5-4 and TRBJ2-1; D remains unclear. Germline V CDR1 and CDR2: SGHNT, YYREEE (reference sequence). This CDR3 is built from 12 residues. CDR3 sequence (DNA): TGTGCCAGCAGCCCGGTCTCTGCGCTACCGGTCTTC. Translating gives CASSPVSALPVF.

In its sample, this clone was seen once. The rearrangement links TRBV3-1 (or the pseudogene TRBV3-2) to TRBJ2-2; TRBD2 aligns across 7 bases. CDR1 and CDR2 (germline): LGHDT, YNNKEL (reference sequence). The CDR3 is 16 residues long. V was clipped by 0 bases and J by 4 bases; unmatched bases: 5. CDR3: CASSQDRGLPTGELFF. CDR3 bases: TGTGCCAGCAGCCAAGACCGGGGACTACCCACCGGGGAGCTGTTTTTT.